These 10 T cell receptor beta chains originate from one sample sequenced in a study of cytotoxic CD8 clonotypes in ibrutinib-treated CLL. Some clones are missing from TCRdb's copy, which holds only in-frame ones; the method was immunoSEQ multiplex PCR. The sample holds under 300,000 clones, 70% seen once. Sequenced here: PBMCs, sampled after 24 months of ibrutinib treatment. These receptors were taken from a human donor with chronic lymphocytic leukemia.

The V and J genes are TRBV18 and TRBJ2-7; TRBD2 agrees at 9 bases. The germline V gene encodes CDR1 KGHSH and CDR2 LQKENI. The ends lost 6 bases at V and 4 bases at J; junction bases unmatched: 7. The length of the CDR3 is 14 residues. The CDR3 reads CASSPGLAGYEQYF. CDR3 nucleotides: TGTGCCAGCTCCCCCGGGCTAGCGGGGTACGAGCAGTACTTC.

The chain joins TRBV30 to TRBJ2-1; D gene ambiguous. Trimming stripped 0 bases from V and 8 bases from J, with 20 bases between. The length of the CDR3 is 16 residues. Germline CDR1 reads GTSNPN; CDR2 reads SVGIG (reference sequence). CDR3 protein: CAWSVPAEPSTDEQFF. DNA for the CDR3: TGTGCCTGGAGTGTACCCGCTGAGCCGTCAACGGATGAGCAGTTCTTC.

This chain connects TRBV11-3 to TRBJ2-2, with 8 bases fitting TRBD2. Trimming took 8 bases from V and 1 from J; bases not matched to a gene: 3. The CDR3 runs 14 residues. Germline CDR1 SGHNT, CDR2 YENEEA. In DNA, the CDR3 is TGTGCCAGCGGTAGCGGGGTGAACACCGGGGAGCTGTTTTTT. Translating gives CASGSGVNTGELFF.

This clone was recorded a few times. J is TRBJ2-3 and V is TRBV6-1, with TRBD2 identical over 15 bases. Germline V CDR1 and CDR2: MNHNS, SASEGT. The CDR3 is 16 amino acids. Trimming cost V 4 bases and J 5 bases; bases outside gene matches: 4. The CDR3 here is CASSAGLAGGRDTQYF. CDR3 bases: TGTGCCAGCAGTGCGGGACTAGCGGGAGGAAGAGATACGCAGTATTTT.

About this clone: The same CDR3 arises from other DNA sequences in this sample as well. The rearrangement joins TRBV2 to TRBJ1-2; D gene unclear. Trimming removed 3 bases at V and 3 bases at J, with 8 bases between. The CDR3 extends over 13 amino acids. Germline loops: CDR1 SNHLY, CDR2 FYNNEI. CDR3 residues: CASSESRDYGYTF. The CDR3 region has the DNA TGTGCCAGCAGTGAGTCCAGAGACTATGGCTACACCTTC.

CDR3 residues: CASSIVWVGQGRNEQYF. The DNA for the CDR3 is TGTGCCAGTAGTATAGTTTGGGTTGGACAGGGGAGGAACGAGCAGTACTTC. The chain uses TRBV19 and TRBJ2-7, with TRBD1 matching 9 bases. The CDR3 runs 17 residues. J lost 5 bases, V lost 1 base, and 12 bases had no gene match. Germline loops: CDR1 LNHDA, CDR2 SQIVND (reference sequence).

This clone appeared a few times. The chain couples TRBV4-2 to TRBJ2-1, with 8 bases that match TRBD2. Trimming removed 4 bases from V and 4 bases from J; junction bases left unmatched: 9. CDR3 length: 16 residues. From germline, CDR1 is LGHNA and CDR2 YNFKEQ. As DNA, the CDR3 is TGTGCCAGCAGCCCTGTTCTAGCGGGTCGGTACAATGAGCAGTTCTTC. It specifies CASSPVLAGRYNEQFF.

CDR3 in DNA: TGTGCCAGCAGCTTGGAGGACTATCGCACAGATACGCAGTATTTT. This sequence encodes CASSLEDYRTDTQYF. V is TRBV5-4 and J is TRBJ2-3, with D perhaps matching TRBD2 (6 bases). CDR1 and CDR2 (germline): SGHNT, YYREEE (reference sequence). The length of the CDR3 is 15 residues. V lost 0 bases and J 1 base, leaving 9 bases between the germline ends.

This clone was recorded once. V gene TRBV11-3 combines with J gene TRBJ2-5; tentatively, D is TRBD1 (6 bases). The germline V gene has CDR1 SGHNT and CDR2 YENEEA. This CDR3 spans 16 amino acids. Trimming removed 2 bases at V and 0 bases at J, with 13 bases between. The CDR3 DNA reads as TGTGCCAGCAGCTTATCTGTCAGGACAGACCAAGAGACCCAGTACTTC. This codes for CASSLSVRTDQETQYF.

J is TRBJ2-7 and V is TRBV28; 10 bases map to TRBD1. The germline CDR1 and CDR2 sequences are MDHEN and SYDVKM. This CDR3 is built from 14 residues. The trim removed 8 bases at V and 3 bases at J, leaving 7 bases unmatched. The chain's CDR3 is CASGTTGGNYEQYF. The CDR3 nucleotides are TGTGCCAGCGGTACGACAGGGGGCAACTACGAGCAGTACTTC.